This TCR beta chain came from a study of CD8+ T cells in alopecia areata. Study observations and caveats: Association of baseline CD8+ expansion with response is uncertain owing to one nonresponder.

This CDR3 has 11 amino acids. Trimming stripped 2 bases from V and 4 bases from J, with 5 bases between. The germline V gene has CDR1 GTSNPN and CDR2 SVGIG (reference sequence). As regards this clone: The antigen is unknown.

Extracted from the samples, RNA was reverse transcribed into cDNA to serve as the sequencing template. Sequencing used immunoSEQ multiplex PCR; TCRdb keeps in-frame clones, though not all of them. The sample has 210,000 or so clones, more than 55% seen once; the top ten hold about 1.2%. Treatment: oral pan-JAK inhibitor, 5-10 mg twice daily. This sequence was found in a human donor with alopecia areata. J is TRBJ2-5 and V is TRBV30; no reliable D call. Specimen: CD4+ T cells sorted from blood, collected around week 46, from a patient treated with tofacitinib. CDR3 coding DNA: TGTGCCTGGAGTATGCGAGAGACCCAGTACTTC. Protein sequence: CAWSMRETQYF.